This T cell receptor (beta chain) stems from a study of cytomegalovirus exposure and HLA in healthy donors. Study details: According to later analysis, the same platform produced the 120 validation and several hundred first-cohort repertoires.

The study drew the donors from its approximately 120-subject validation cohort, separate from the approximately 700-subject first cohort. This clone was detected only once. TCRdb keeps only in-frame clones here, not all; method: immunoSEQ multiplex PCR. This sample yields some 130,000 clones, of which approximately 84% are seen a single time; around 27% belongs to the top ten. CDR3 length: 20 amino acids. Germline V CDR1 and CDR2: LGHNA, YNFKEQ. Germline trimming cut 0 bases from V and 1 base from J; bases unmatched to any gene: 15. The chain recombines TRBV4-2 with TRBJ2-7; 10 nucleotides agree with TRBD2. This TCR derives from a young man in good health and CMV-seropositive. Material for sequencing was PBMCs. DNA for the CDR3: TGTGCCAGCAGCCAAGATCGCGGGCTAGCGGGAGCCACGAGGTCCTACGAGCAGTACTTC. Translating it yields CASSQDRGLAGATRSYEQYF.